In its sample, the clone carrying this T cell receptor (beta chain) was seen a few times. Its target is not known. This specimen belongs to a study of beta chain features in type 1 diabetes. Whole-study results and caveats: Shortening that was moderate but significant affected the TCRB CDR3s of Type 1 diabetes patients in all four CD4+ subsets.

Expressed TCRB transcripts got sequenced, as all isolated RNA was reverse transcribed. Here immunoSEQ multiplex PCR was the method, and the copy in TCRdb shows in-frame clones only, minus some. Of roughly 180,000 clones listed, 7.8% were seen once; the top ten hold around 0.9%. In germline, CDR1 is SGHAT, CDR2 FQNNGV. V lost 2 bases and J lost 3, with 12 bases in between. The CDR3 has 15 residues. The rearrangement joins TRBV11-2 to TRBJ2-3; D possibly corresponds to TRBD2 (5 bases). The TCR was taken from a woman in her 40s with type 1 diabetes. The sequenced sample was central memory CD4+ T cells from blood. This CDR3 is CASSLIGSRTDTQYF. As DNA, the CDR3 is TGTGCCAGCAGCTTAATAGGGAGCCGGACAGATACGCAGTATTTT.